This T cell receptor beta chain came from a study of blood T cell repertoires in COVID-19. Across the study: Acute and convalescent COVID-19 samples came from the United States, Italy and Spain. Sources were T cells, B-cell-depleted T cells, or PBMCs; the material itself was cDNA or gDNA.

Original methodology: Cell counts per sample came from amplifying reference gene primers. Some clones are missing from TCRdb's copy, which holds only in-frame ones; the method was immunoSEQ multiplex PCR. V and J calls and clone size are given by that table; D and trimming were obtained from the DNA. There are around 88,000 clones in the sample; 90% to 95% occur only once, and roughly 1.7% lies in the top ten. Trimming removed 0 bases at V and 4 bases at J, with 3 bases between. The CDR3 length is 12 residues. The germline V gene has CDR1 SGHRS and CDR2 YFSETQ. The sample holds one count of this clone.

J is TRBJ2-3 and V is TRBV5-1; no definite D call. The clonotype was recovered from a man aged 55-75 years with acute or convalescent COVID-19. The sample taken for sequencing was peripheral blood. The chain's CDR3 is CASSLASDTQYF. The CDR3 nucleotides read TGCGCCAGCAGCTTGGCGTCAGATACGCAGTATTTT.